These 22 T cell receptor beta chains came from one sample sequenced in a study of shared clonotypes between healthy human individuals (dated by TCRdb to between 2020 and 2021). The receptor library was made with the immunoSEQ multiplex PCR assay. TCRdb stores this immuneACCESS table with in-frame sequences only. Part of the clones is absent; in the studies checked, under half of the shortfall reflects unresolved V genes, and no reason is known for the rest. In all, the sample holds 730,000 or so clones, and roughly 70% of those were seen once. The top ten hold about 1.8% of the sample. Sequencing was carried out using memory CD4+ T cells sorted from blood. This sample's cell subset or site label indicates: CD45RA-negative fraction. These receptors were taken from a woman in her twenties or thirties in good health.

This clone has only a few counts. V gene TRBV7-9 combines with J gene TRBJ2-2; 7 bases align to TRBD2. Germline-derived CDR1 and CDR2 are SEHNR and FQNEAQ (reference sequence). CDR3 size: 16 residues. The V gene end was trimmed by 5 bases and the J gene end by 1 base; junction bases not matched to a gene: 7. This chain's CDR3 is CASSLRQRGNTGELFF. CDR3 nucleotides: TGTGCCAGCAGCCTTCGACAGCGGGGGAACACCGGGGAGCTGTTTTTT. Complete variable domain (other parts from reference TRBV7-9 and TRBJ2-2): DTGVSQNPRHKITKRGQNVTFRCDPISEHNRLYWYRQTLGQGPEFLTYFQNEAQLEKSRLLSDRFSAERPKGSFSTLEIQRTEQGDSAMYLCASSLRQRGNTGELFFGEGSRLTVL.

With regard to this clone: Other DNA sequences of this sample code for an identical CDR3. This chain uses TRBV29-1 with TRBJ2-5, with 7 bases matching TRBD1. From germline, CDR1 is SQVTM and CDR2 ANQGSEA. This CDR3 comprises 12 residues. V dropped 4 bases and J dropped 3; count of bases not matched to a gene: 2. The DNA of the CDR3 is TGCAGCGTTGGACAGGGCGAAGAGACCCAGTACTTC. Encoded protein: CSVGQGEETQYF.

This clone turned up a few times. Other DNA sequences from this sample encode an identical CDR3 as well. The rearrangement uses TRBV4-2 and TRBJ2-1; D is unclear. The V gene lost 1 base and the J gene lost 9 bases, with 10 bases spanning the gap. The CDR3 contains 13 residues. The germline V gene has CDR1 LGHNA and CDR2 YNFKEQ. CDR3 protein: CASSQGTLGEQFF. Here the CDR3 DNA reads TGTGCCAGCAGCCAAGGGACCCTGGGTGAGCAGTTCTTC.

The V and J genes are TRBV4-1 and TRBJ1-2; TRBD1 aligns across 8 bases. V trimming: 0 bases; J trimming: 3 bases; junction bases outside the gene matches: 6. From germline, CDR1 is MGHRA and CDR2 YSYEKL. The CDR3 is made up of 16 amino acids. Here the CDR3 DNA reads TGCGCCAGCAGCCAAGACGGGAGGGGACAGGACTATGGCTACACCTTC. This gives the protein CASSQDGRGQDYGYTF.

The chain combines TRBV28 with TRBJ2-2, with D possibly TRBD1 on 5 matching bases. V lost 8 bases, J lost 0 bases, and 7 bases lay in between. Looked up from germline, CDR1 is MDHEN and CDR2 is SYDVKM. This CDR3 is built from 13 residues. Written as DNA, the CDR3 is TGTGCCAGCCGACAGACGAACACCGGGGAGCTGTTTTTT. It translates to CASRQTNTGELFF.

This chain uses TRBV14 with TRBJ1-3; no firm D call. The CDR3 sequence is 14 residues long. Germline loops: CDR1 SGHDN, CDR2 FVKESK. V gave up 6 bases and J gave up 0 bases, with 9 bases separating them. For the CDR3, the DNA is TGTGCCAGCAGTTACATAGACTCTGGAAACACCATATATTTT. Residues: CASSYIDSGNTIYF.

The V and J genes are TRBV2 and TRBJ2-4; 8 bases are shared with TRBD1. V gave up 1 base and J gave up 7 bases; unmatched junction bases: 3. The CDR3 length is 14 residues. Germline loops: CDR1 SNHLY, CDR2 FYNNEI. As DNA, the CDR3 is TGTGCCAGCAGTGAAGGGACAGGGACCAACATTCAGTACTTC. Protein: CASSEGTGTNIQYF. Using reference TRBV2 and TRBJ2-4 for the parts outside the CDR3, the full variable domain is EPEVTQTPSHQVTQMGQEVILRCVPISNHLYFYWYRQILGQKVEFLVSFYNNEISEKSEIFDDQFSVERPDGSNFTLKIRSTKLEDSAMYFCASSEGTGTNIQYFGAGTRLSVL.

This clone was detected a few times. The V and J genes are TRBV15 and TRBJ1-4; 10 nucleotides agree with TRBD1. The germline CDR1 and CDR2 sequences are LNHNV and YYDKDF (reference sequence). The CDR3 contains 14 residues. V was clipped by 8 bases and J by 5 bases; unmatched bases: 5. The chain's CDR3 is CATCPGQGNEKLFF. The DNA for the CDR3 is TGTGCCACCTGTCCGGGACAGGGGAATGAAAAACTGTTTTTT.

With respect to this clone: Distinct nucleotide sequences in the sample also encode this CDR3. The chain employs TRBV7-9 and TRBJ1-5; D might be TRBD1 (5 bases). Germline values: CDR1 SEHNR, CDR2 FQNEAQ (reference sequence). The CDR3 length is 16 residues. V lost 1 base and J lost 2, with 12 bases in between. The CDR3 region has the DNA TGTGCCAGCAGCTTAGAGGCGGGGGTTGGCAATCAGCCCCAGCATTTT. Its translation is CASSLEAGVGNQPQHF. Drawing the rest from reference TRBV7-9 and TRBJ1-5, the complete variable domain is DTGVSQNPRHKITKRGQNVTFRCDPISEHNRLYWYRQTLGQGPEFLTYFQNEAQLEKSRLLSDRFSAERPKGSFSTLEIQRTEQGDSAMYLCASSLEAGVGNQPQHFGDGTRLSIL.

This rearrangement joins TRBV30 to TRBJ1-4; perhaps TRBD1 as D (5 bases). The CDR3 sequence is 15 residues long. The germline V and J ends were trimmed by 1 base and 7 bases, with 16 bases remaining between them. The germline gives CDR1 GTSNPN, CDR2 SVGIG (reference sequence). As DNA, the CDR3 is TGTGCCTGGAGTGCAACCGCAGGGAGCGGTGAAAAACTGTTTTTT. It yields the protein CAWSATAGSGEKLFF.

The chain joins TRBV19 to TRBJ2-3, with D perhaps matching TRBD2 (5 bases). Trimming shortened V by 7 bases and J by 0 bases, and 20 bases separated the two germline ends. The CDR3 has 17 amino acids. Germline values: CDR1 LNHDA, CDR2 SQIVND (reference sequence). In DNA form, the CDR3 reads TGTGCCAGTACTATGGATGGGAGCATCCTCAGCACAGATACGCAGTATTTT. Amino acids: CASTMDGSILSTDTQYF.

This sequence joins TRBV6-4 and TRBJ2-7, with 8 bases aligning to TRBD2. The CDR3 consists of 15 residues. The ends lost 4 bases at V and 5 bases at J; junction bases unmatched: 10. Germline-derived CDR1 and CDR2 are MRHNA and SNTAGT. This CDR3 is CASSVEAGGFDEQYF. In DNA form, the CDR3 reads TGTGCCAGCAGTGTTGAGGCGGGAGGATTCGACGAGCAGTACTTC.

The gene calls are TRBV9 and TRBJ2-5, with D perhaps TRBD1 (6 bases). Trimming cost V 6 bases and J 6 bases, with 15 bases left between them. Germline CDR1 is SGDLS and CDR2 is YYNGEE. The CDR3 covers 13 residues. The CDR3 nucleotides are TGTGCCAGCACCGGGACAACGGAGAAGACCCAGTACTTC. This sequence encodes CASTGTTEKTQYF.

The sample holds one count of this clone. This chain uses TRBV2 with TRBJ2-7, with D possibly TRBD1 on 5 matching bases. The germline V gene encodes CDR1 SNHLY and CDR2 FYNNEI. Trimming removed 7 bases from V and 1 base from J, with 11 bases in between. The CDR3 consists of 13 residues. In nucleotides, the CDR3 is TGTGCCAGCACCCCCGACAGTTCCTACGAGCAGTACTTC. This gives the protein CASTPDSSYEQYF.

The chain links TRBV5-1 to TRBJ1-2; D gene unclear. The germline gives CDR1 SGHRS, CDR2 YFSETQ. Trimming took 4 bases from V and 3 from J, leaving 13 bases between them. This CDR3 comprises 14 residues. CDR3 region: CASSPGSVDYGYTF. The CDR3 bases are TGCGCCAGCAGCCCCGGATCGGTGGACTATGGCTACACCTTC.

V is TRBV11-2 and J is TRBJ2-5; weak D call: TRBD2 (5 bases). Trimming stripped 1 base from V and 6 bases from J, with 9 bases between. The CDR3 has 13 residues. Germline-derived CDR1 and CDR2 are SGHAT and FQNNGV. The CDR3, as DNA: TGTGCCAGCAGCTTAGGGGAGAGACAGACCCAGTACTTC. It specifies CASSLGERQTQYF. The full variable domain, in which reference TRBV11-2 and TRBJ2-5 provide the parts outside the CDR3, is EAGVAQSPRYKIIEKRQSVAFWCNPISGHATLYWYQQILGQGPKLLIQFQNNGVVDDSQLPKDRFSAERLKGVDSTLKIQPAKLEDSAVYLCASSLGERQTQYFGPGTRLLVL.

This chain links TRBV28 with TRBJ1-1; 7 nucleotides line up with TRBD1. V dropped 7 bases and J dropped 9; count of bases not matched to a gene: 5. The length of the CDR3 is 11 residues. The germline gives CDR1 MDHEN, CDR2 SYDVKM. CDR3 loop: CASILQGKAFF. In DNA, the CDR3 is TGTGCCAGCATCCTACAGGGGAAAGCTTTCTTT.

V usage is TRBV28 and J usage is TRBJ1-1, with a tentative D call TRBD1 (5 bases). Germline CDR1 is MDHEN and CDR2 is SYDVKM. Trimming left V 1 base short and J 1 base short, with 13 bases between. The CDR3 spans 16 residues. The CDR3 coding sequence is TGTGCCAGCAGTTTATCCGGCCAGGGTAGGAACACTGAAGCTTTCTTT. Encoded protein: CASSLSGQGRNTEAFF.

This clone was counted ten times or more. Other DNA sequences in the sample encode the same CDR3. The chain uses TRBV6-5 and TRBJ2-7; D uncertain. V was clipped by 2 bases and J by 2 bases, with 7 bases between them. Germline V gene lookup returns CDR1 MNHEY and CDR2 SVGAGI. This CDR3 is 13 amino acids long. CDR3 loop: CASSYRETYEQYF. The CDR3 DNA reads as TGTGCCAGCAGTTACAGGGAAACCTACGAGCAGTACTTC.

This rearrangement joins TRBV4-1 to TRBJ1-5; D unresolved. This CDR3 is 13 amino acids long. Germline V lookup: CDR1 MGHRA, CDR2 YSYEKL. Trimming left V 0 bases short and J 6 bases short, with 6 bases between. In DNA, the CDR3 is TGCGCCAGCAGCCAAGAGTGGAGTCAGCCCCAGCATTTT. Its translation is CASSQEWSQPQHF.

The genes are TRBV25-1 and TRBJ2-1; TRBD1 aligns across 7 bases. The CDR3 runs 15 residues. Looked up from germline, CDR1 is MGHDK and CDR2 is SYGVNS. V was pared by 4 bases and J by 8 bases, with 11 bases of the junction left unmatched. The CDR3 reads CASSADRAVGDEQFF. CDR3 coding DNA: TGTGCCAGCAGTGCAGACAGGGCCGTGGGGGATGAGCAGTTCTTC. Full variable domain (rest looked up from reference TRBV25-1 and TRBJ2-1): EADIYQTPRYLVIGTGKKITLECSQTMGHDKMYWYQQDPGMELHLIHYSYGVNSTEKGDLSSESTVSRIRTEHFPLTLESARPSHTSQYLCASSADRAVGDEQFFGPGTRLTVL.

The rearrangement links TRBV4-2 to TRBJ1-2; 10 bases line up with TRBD1. CDR1 is LGHNA, CDR2 YNFKEQ, per germline. The V gene end was trimmed by 3 bases and the J gene end by 10 bases; junction bases not matched to a gene: 2. The CDR3 covers 12 residues. CDR3 region: CASSQGQGIYTF. In nucleotides, the CDR3 is TGTGCCAGCAGCCAGGGACAGGGGATCTACACCTTC.